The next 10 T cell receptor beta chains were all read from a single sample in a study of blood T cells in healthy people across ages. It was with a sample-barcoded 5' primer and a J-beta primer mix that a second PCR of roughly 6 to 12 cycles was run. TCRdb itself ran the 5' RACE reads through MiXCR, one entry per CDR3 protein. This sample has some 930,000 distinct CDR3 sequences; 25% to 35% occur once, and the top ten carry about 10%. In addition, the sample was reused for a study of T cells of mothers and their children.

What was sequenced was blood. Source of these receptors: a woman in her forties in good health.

The CDR3 loop is CAWRGQGLAGYTF. In nucleotides, the CDR3 is TGTGCCTGGAGGGGACAGGGACTGGCTGGCTACACCTTC. This chain connects TRBV30 to TRBJ1-2; 9 bases line up with TRBD1. The V and J ends lost 3 bases and 7 bases, in that order; junction bases with no gene match: 6. The CDR3 length is 13 residues. Germline assignment: CDR1 GTSNPN and CDR2 SVGIG (reference sequence). Variable domain in full (rest from reference TRBV30 and TRBJ1-2): SQTIHQWPATLVQPVGSPLSLECTVEGTSNPNLYWYRQAAGRGLQLLFYSVGIGQISSEVPQNLSASRPQDRQFILSSKKLLLSDSGFYLCAWRGQGLAGYTFGSGTRLTVV.

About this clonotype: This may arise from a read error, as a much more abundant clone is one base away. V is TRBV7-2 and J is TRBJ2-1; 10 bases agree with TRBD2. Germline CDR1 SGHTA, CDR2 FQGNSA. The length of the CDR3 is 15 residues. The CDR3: CAGSKSGGASNEQFF. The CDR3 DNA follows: TGTGCCGGCAGCAAAAGCGGGGGGGCCTCCAATGAGCAGTTCTTC.

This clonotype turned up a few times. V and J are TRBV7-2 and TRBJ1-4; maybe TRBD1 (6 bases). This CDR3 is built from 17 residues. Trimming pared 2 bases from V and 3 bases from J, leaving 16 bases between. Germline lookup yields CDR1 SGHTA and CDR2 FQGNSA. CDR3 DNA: TGTGCCAGCAGCTTATACACAGGGAGTCGGGCTAATGAAAAACTGTTTTTT. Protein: CASSLYTGSRANEKLFF.

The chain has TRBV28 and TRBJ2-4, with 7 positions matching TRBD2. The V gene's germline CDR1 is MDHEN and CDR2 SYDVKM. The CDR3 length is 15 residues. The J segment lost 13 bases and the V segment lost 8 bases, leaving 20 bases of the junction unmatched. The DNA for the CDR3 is TGTGCCAGCGCGGGGCCGGGAGGCCTGGAAGGAGAGCAGTACTTC. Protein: CASAGPGGLEGEQYF.

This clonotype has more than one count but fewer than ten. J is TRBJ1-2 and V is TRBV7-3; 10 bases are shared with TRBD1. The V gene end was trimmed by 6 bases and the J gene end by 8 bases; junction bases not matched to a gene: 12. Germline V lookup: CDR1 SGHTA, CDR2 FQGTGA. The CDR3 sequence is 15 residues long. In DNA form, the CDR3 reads TGTGCCAGCAGTACTAGGACAGGGGGAACGGGGGGCTACACCTTC. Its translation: CASSTRTGGTGGYTF. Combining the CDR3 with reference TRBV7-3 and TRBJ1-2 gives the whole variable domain GAGVSQTPSNKVTEKGKYVELRCDPISGHTALYWYRQSLGQGPEFLIYFQGTGAADDSGLPNDRFFAVRPEGSVSTLKIQRTERGDSAVYLCASSTRTGGTGGYTFGSGTRLTVV.

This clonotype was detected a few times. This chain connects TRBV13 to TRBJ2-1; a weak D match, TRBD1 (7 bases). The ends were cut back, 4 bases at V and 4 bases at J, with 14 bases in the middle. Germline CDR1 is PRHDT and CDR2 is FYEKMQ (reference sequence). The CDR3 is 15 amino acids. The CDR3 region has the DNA TGTGCCAGCAGCTACTCAGGGGGGACTTACAATGAGCAGTTCTTC. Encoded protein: CASSYSGGTYNEQFF.

Here the CDR3 reads CASSLESRGYTF. DNA for the CDR3: TGCGCCAGCAGCTTGGAATCGAGGGGCTACACCTTC. The chain combines TRBV5-1 with TRBJ1-2; D remains ambiguous. V gave up 0 bases and J gave up 8 bases, with 8 bases separating them. CDR3 length: 12 amino acids. The germline V gene encodes CDR1 SGHRS and CDR2 YFSETQ.

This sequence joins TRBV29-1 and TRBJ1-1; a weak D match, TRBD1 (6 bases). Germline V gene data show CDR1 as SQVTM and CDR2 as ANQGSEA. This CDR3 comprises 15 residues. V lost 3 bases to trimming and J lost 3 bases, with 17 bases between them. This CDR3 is CSVDGSGRGDTEAFF. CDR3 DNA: TGCAGCGTTGATGGATCAGGCAGGGGTGACACTGAAGCTTTCTTT.

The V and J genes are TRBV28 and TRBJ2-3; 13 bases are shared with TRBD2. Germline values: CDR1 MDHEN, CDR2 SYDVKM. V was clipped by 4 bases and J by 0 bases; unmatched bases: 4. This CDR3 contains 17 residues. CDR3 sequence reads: CASSSILAGGSTDTQYF. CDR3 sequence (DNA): TGTGCCAGCAGTTCGATACTAGCGGGGGGGAGCACAGATACGCAGTATTTT.

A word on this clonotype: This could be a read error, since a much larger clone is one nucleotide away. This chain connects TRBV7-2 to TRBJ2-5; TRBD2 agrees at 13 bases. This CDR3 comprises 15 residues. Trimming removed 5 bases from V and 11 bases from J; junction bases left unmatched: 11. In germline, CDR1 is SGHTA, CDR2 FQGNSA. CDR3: CASSPGTSGARKQYF. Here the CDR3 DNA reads TGTGCCAGCAGCCCCGGGACTAGCGGGGCTCGTAAGCAGTACTTC.